This T cell receptor (beta chain) was sequenced during a study of technical replicates of blood from a handful of donors (dated by TCRdb to about 2017). Via the germline V gene (reference sequence), CDR1 is SSHAT and CDR2 FNYEAQ. V and J are truncated by 5 bases and 5 bases respectively, leaving an intervening sequence of 16 bases. The CDR3 numbers 15 residues from cysteine through phenylalanine. Solely the CDR3 DNA is kept, with 45 bases framed from the first base. A note on this clone: Its antigen is not yet known. No per-base quality is available; no much larger clone lies one base away.

The library was obtained by the immunoSEQ multiplex PCR assay. This immuneACCESS table, as held by TCRdb, lists in-frame sequences with V and J called but not all clones. Of the missing ones, under half trace to an unresolved V gene in checked studies; the others have no known cause. In this sample the table shows some 84,000 clones, roughly nine tenths of which occur a single time. The ten top clones hold under 0.5% of the sample. The source of this sequence is a human donor in good health. The V gene is TRBV7-7 and the J gene is TRBJ2-1; there is no confident call for the D gene. The sequencing sample was made of T cells isolated from PBMCs. The CDR3 region reads CASSPDRNQDNEQFF. The DNA reads as follows: TGTGCCAGCAGCCCTGACCGAAACCAGGACAATGAGCAGTTCTTC.